These 8 T cell receptor beta chains were all obtained from the same sample, sequenced in a study of blood T cell repertoires in COVID-19. Generated by immunoSEQ multiplex PCR, the TCRdb table keeps only in-frame clones and is missing some. The sample yields roughly 54,000 clones, 86% seen once. The sample taken for sequencing was peripheral blood. These receptors were obtained from a human donor in a cohort sampled during active COVID-19.

The rearrangement links TRBV7-9 to TRBJ2-7; possible D gene TRBD1, 5 bases. V lost 5 bases, J lost 6 bases, and 17 bases lay in between. Per the germline V gene, CDR1 is SEHNR and CDR2 is FQNEAQ (reference sequence). The CDR3 totals 14 residues. This CDR3 is CASSPSSDKSEQYF. Written as DNA, the CDR3 is TGTGCCAGCAGCCCCTCCTCGGACAAGTCCGAGCAGTACTTC. Combining the CDR3 with reference TRBV7-9 and TRBJ2-7 gives the whole variable domain DTGVSQNPRHKITKRGQNVTFRCDPISEHNRLYWYRQTLGQGPEFLTYFQNEAQLEKSRLLSDRFSAERPKGSFSTLEIQRTEQGDSAMYLCASSPSSDKSEQYFGPGTRLTVT.

The chain is built from TRBV18 and TRBJ1-2; TRBD1 might be the D (6 bases). With 5 bases removed from V and 2 bases from J, the gap between germline ends came to 9 bases. The CDR3 is made up of 13 amino acids. The germline V gene has CDR1 KGHSH and CDR2 LQKENI. The CDR3 is CASSLDRNYGYTF. The CDR3 DNA reads as TGTGCCAGCTCATTGGACAGAAACTATGGCTACACCTTC.

This sequence joins TRBV7-8 and TRBJ1-2; 8 bases agree with TRBD1. With 5 bases clipped from V and 8 bases from J, the junction kept 10 bases outside the gene matches. The V gene's germline CDR1 is SGHVS and CDR2 FQNEAQ. The CDR3 sequence is 14 residues long. The CDR3, as DNA: TGTGCCAGCAGCCGCGGACAGGGTGCTGAGGGCTACACCTTC. Its protein product is CASSRGQGAEGYTF.

This clone was detected only a few times. The chain couples TRBV5-1 to TRBJ2-2; 8 bases fit TRBD1. The V gene's germline CDR1 is SGHRS and CDR2 YFSETQ. This CDR3 contains 16 residues. Trimming removed 3 bases from V and 6 bases from J; junction bases left unmatched: 10. CDR3 sequence (DNA): TGCGCCAGCAGCTCCTACAGGGGGGATTTGCCCGGGGAGCTGTTTTTT. Its protein product is CASSSYRGDLPGELFF.

V and J are TRBV5-4 and TRBJ1-2, with a tentative D call TRBD1 (5 bases). This CDR3 spans 14 amino acids. Trimming left V 6 bases short and J 4 bases short, with 16 bases between. Looked up from germline, CDR1 is SGHNT and CDR2 is YYREEE (reference sequence). In DNA, the CDR3 is TGTGCCAGCACCAAGAGCCGGGACTTCTATGGCTACACCTTC. Protein: CASTKSRDFYGYTF. Full variable domain (missing parts from reference TRBV5-4 and TRBJ1-2): ETGVTQSPTHLIKTRGQQVTLRCSSQSGHNTVSWYQQALGQGPQFIFQYYREEENGRGNFPPRFSGLQFPNYSSELNVNALELDDSALYLCASTKSRDFYGYTFGSGTRLTVV.

The chain employs TRBV5-1 and TRBJ2-1; the match to TRBD2 covers 8 bases. CDR3 length: 16 residues. J lost 6 bases, V lost 0 bases, and 8 bases had no gene match. Germline V gene sequence: CDR1 SGHRS, CDR2 YFSETQ. The CDR3 region has the DNA TGCGCCAGCAGCTTGGGCCCTAGCGGGTTGGTCAATGAGCAGTTCTTC. Translated: CASSLGPSGLVNEQFF. Looking up the rest from reference TRBV5-1 and TRBJ2-1 gives the full variable domain: KAGVTQTPRYLIKTRGQQVTLSCSPISGHRSVSWYQQTPGQGLQFLFEYFSETQRNKGNFPGRFSGRQFSNSRSEMNVSTLELGDSALYLCASSLGPSGLVNEQFFGPGTRLTVL.

In its sample, this clone was seen once. V usage is TRBV12-5 and J usage is TRBJ2-3; 7 nucleotides agree with TRBD2. The CDR3 is 14 amino acids. V trimming: 6 bases; J trimming: 0 bases; junction bases outside the gene matches: 3. Germline CDR1 is LGHNT and CDR2 is FRNRAP. The CDR3: CASGWGGSTDTQYF. CDR3 nucleotide sequence: TGTGCTAGTGGCTGGGGGGGGAGCACAGATACGCAGTATTTT. Looking up the rest from reference TRBV12-5 and TRBJ2-3 gives the full variable domain: DARVTQTPRHKVTEMGQEVTMRCQPILGHNTVFWYRQTMMQGLELLAYFRNRAPLDDSGMPKDRFSAEMPDATLATLKIQPSEPRDSAVYFCASGWGGSTDTQYFGPGTRLTVL.

The chain combines TRBV7-8 with TRBJ2-1, with 12 bases that match TRBD2. CDR1 and CDR2 (germline): SGHVS, FQNEAQ. This CDR3 is 18 amino acids long. Trimming cost V 6 bases and J 0 bases; bases outside gene matches: 9. The CDR3 protein is CASRPLAGGLGSYNEQFF. CDR3 nucleotides: TGTGCCAGCAGGCCACTAGCGGGGGGCCTCGGCTCCTACAATGAGCAGTTCTTC.